The entry below describes one T cell receptor (beta chain). The antigen is undetermined. The data were produced by immunoSEQ multiplex PCR, yet TCRdb's version contains in-frame clones alone and is incomplete. The sample includes around 200,000 clones, 90% to 95% seen only once; the top ten take about 1.5%. This sample is part of a study of T cell responses to AZD1222 COVID-19 vaccine. Regarding the study as a whole: The study sampled repertoires only after the peak T cell response. In a largely white British group with more females than males, clonal diversity was possibly underestimated. Vaccine-associated CD4 TCRs spanned spike, dominant at 160-218 and 743-854. Baseline seropositivity occurred in only a handful of AZD1222 recipients.

CDR3 length: 15 amino acids. CDR1 SGHDT and CDR2 YYEEEE come from the germline V gene. The V and J ends lost 0 bases and 0 bases respectively, with 9 bases between them. The clonotype comes from an adult who received the AZD1222 COVID-19 vaccine. The genes are TRBV5-6 and TRBJ1-1; a weak D match, TRBD1 (5 bases). The specimen comprised peripheral blood, sampled 28 days after the second AZD1222 dose. In DNA form, the CDR3 reads TGTGCCAGCAGCTTGGGGGGCAGGTTGAACACTGAAGCTTTCTTT. As protein: CASSLGGRLNTEAFF.